This T cell receptor beta chain comes out of a study of OX40 agonist ivuxolimab in advanced cancers. At the level of the study: Patients got intravenous ivuxolimab at 0.01 to 10 mg/kg every 2 weeks. Three patients responded partially, comprising one with hepatocellular carcinoma and two with cutaneous melanoma.

Patients with a history of autoimmune disease or on systemic immunosuppression were excluded. Blood was sampled at baseline, cycle 4 day 1, and cycle 7 day 1. Repertoires were generated with immunoSEQ multiplex PCR, while TCRdb's copy carries only in-frame clones and drops some. The sample has 12,000 or so clones; roughly 84% are singletons. The CDR3 is 14 residues long. Germline V gene data show CDR1 as MNHNS and CDR2 as SASEGT. The V segment lost 10 bases and the J segment 4 bases; nucleotides outside the gene matches: 11. Specimen: CD4+ or CD8+ T cells sorted from blood, collected in a trial of the OX40 agonist ivuxolimab. The TCR comes from an adult with an advanced solid tumor such as melanoma, head and neck, liver or kidney cancer. The rearrangement joins TRBV6-1 to TRBJ1-2, with 8 nucleotides matching TRBD1. DNA of the CDR3: TGTGCCACCCACTCCGGACAGGGCGTCTATGGCTACACCTTC. Translation: CATHSGQGVYGYTF.